The subject of this entry is one TCR beta chain. Using immunoSEQ multiplex PCR, the repertoire was profiled, and TCRdb retains in-frame clones only, with some absent. The profile shows around 380,000 clones, about 80% of them singletons. With 6 bases removed from V and 3 bases from J, the gap between germline ends came to 20 bases. There are 16 residues in the CDR3. CDR1 is SGHAT, CDR2 FQNNGV, per germline. This record comes from a study of blood T cell repertoires in COVID-19. Study information: Both acute and convalescent COVID-19 samples were obtained from the United States, Italy and Spain.

This receptor was taken from a human donor with acute or convalescent COVID-19. The donor label of this sample is uncertain. Material: peripheral blood. This sequence joins TRBV11-2 and TRBJ1-1; weak D call: TRBD1 (5 bases). Written as DNA, the CDR3 is TGTGCCAGCAGACTAACCCTGGGCGGGGGGGACACTGAAGCTTTCTTT. Amino acids: CASRLTLGGGDTEAFF.